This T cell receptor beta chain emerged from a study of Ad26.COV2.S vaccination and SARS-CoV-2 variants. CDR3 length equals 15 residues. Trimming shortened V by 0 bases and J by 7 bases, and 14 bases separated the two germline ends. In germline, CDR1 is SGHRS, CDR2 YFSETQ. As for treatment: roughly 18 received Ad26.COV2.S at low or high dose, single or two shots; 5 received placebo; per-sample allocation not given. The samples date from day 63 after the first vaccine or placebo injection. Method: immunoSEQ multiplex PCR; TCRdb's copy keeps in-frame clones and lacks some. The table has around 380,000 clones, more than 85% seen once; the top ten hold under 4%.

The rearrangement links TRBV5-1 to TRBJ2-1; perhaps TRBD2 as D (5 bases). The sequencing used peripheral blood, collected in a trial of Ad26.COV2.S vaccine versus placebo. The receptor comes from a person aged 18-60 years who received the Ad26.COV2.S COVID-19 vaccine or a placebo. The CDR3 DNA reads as TGCGCCAGCAGCTTGGGTTTTTCGGGGAATAATGAGCAGTTCTTC. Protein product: CASSLGFSGNNEQFF. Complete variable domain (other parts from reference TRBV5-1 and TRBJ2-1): KAGVTQTPRYLIKTRGQQVTLSCSPISGHRSVSWYQQTPGQGLQFLFEYFSETQRNKGNFPGRFSGRQFSNSRSEMNVSTLELGDSALYLCASSLGFSGNNEQFFGPGTRLTVL.